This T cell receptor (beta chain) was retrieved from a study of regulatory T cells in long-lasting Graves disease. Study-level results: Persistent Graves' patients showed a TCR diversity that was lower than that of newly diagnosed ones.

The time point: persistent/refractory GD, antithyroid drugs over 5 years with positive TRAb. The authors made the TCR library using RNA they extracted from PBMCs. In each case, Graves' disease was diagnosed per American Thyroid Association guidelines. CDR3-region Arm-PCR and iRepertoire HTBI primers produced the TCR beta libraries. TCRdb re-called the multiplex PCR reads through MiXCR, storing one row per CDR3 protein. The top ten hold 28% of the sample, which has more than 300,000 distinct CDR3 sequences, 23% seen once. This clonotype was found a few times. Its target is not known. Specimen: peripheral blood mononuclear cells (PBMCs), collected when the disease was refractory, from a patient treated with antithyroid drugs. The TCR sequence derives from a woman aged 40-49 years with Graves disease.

In DNA, the CDR3 is TGTGCCAGCAGCTTAGGTCGTCGGGGCTCTGGGGCCAACGTCCTGACTTTC. It translates to CASSLGRRGSGANVLTF. This chain connects TRBV7-8 to TRBJ2-6, with a weak D call TRBD2 (5 bases). V lost 1 base to trimming and J lost 0 bases, with 10 bases between them. The CDR3 covers 17 residues. Germline CDR1 SGHVS, CDR2 FQNEAQ.